This T cell receptor (beta chain) was identified during a study of response to subunit inactivated influenza vaccine. Study results and caveats: Authors suggested each seasonal influenza vaccination recruits few new T cells.

On this clonotype: Its target is not known.

TCRdb fed the RT-PCR reads into MiXCR, producing one record per CDR3 protein. The sample carries approximately 230,000 distinct CDR3 sequences, 10% to 15% recorded once. In germline, CDR1 is KGHDR, CDR2 SFDVKD. V lost 10 bases to trimming and J lost 6 bases, with 8 bases between them. This CDR3 has 11 residues. The genes are TRBV24-1 and TRBJ2-2, with D perhaps matching TRBD1 or TRBD2 (6 bases each). This TCR came from a man between 50 and 59 years old who received an inactivated influenza vaccine. The sample in question was non-naive T cells sorted from PBMCs, obtained around 14 days before vaccination. CDR3 nucleotide sequence: TGTGCCACTAGGGGGGCCGGGGAGCTGTTTTTT. It is translated as CATRGAGELFF.